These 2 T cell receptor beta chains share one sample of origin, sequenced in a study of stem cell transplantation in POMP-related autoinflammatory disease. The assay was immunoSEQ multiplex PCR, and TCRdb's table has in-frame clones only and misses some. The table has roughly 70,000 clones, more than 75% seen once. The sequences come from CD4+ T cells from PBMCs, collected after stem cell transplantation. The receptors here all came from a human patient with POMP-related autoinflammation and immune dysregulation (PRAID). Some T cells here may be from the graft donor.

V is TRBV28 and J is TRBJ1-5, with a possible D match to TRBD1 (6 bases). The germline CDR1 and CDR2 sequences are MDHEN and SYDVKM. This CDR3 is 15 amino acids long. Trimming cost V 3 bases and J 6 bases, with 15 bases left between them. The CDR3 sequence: CASSFWAGGAQPQHF. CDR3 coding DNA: TGTGCCAGCAGTTTTTGGGCCGGGGGCGCTCAGCCCCAGCATTTT.

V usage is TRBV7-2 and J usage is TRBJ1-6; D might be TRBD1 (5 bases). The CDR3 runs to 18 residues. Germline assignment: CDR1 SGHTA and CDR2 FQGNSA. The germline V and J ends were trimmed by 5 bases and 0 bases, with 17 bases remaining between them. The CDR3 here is CASSPTQGRGSYNSPLHF. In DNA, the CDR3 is TGTGCCAGCAGCCCCACGCAGGGTAGGGGCTCCTATAATTCACCCCTCCACTTT.